This T cell receptor (beta chain) was sequenced for a study of tumor and adjacent non-tumor tissue in lung cancer. Study context: On average, productive TCRbeta reads reached about 4.17 million per sample.

Three rounds of nested PCR, following a modified ARM-PCR protocol, produced the TCRbeta library. TCRdb ran MiXCR on the multiplex PCR reads and lists one entry per CDR3 protein. The data show 40,000 to 45,000 distinct CDR3 sequences, with less than 70% seen just once and 15% to 20% held by the top ten. V lost 1 base, J lost 7 bases, and 19 bases lay in between. CDR1 and CDR2 (germline): MGHRA, YSYEKL. The length of the CDR3 is 16 residues. The template was RNA from unsorted bulk tissue. Distant lung tissue was collected more than 3 cm away from the tumor edge. This TCR was recovered from a woman in her forties with non-small cell lung cancer. The V call is TRBV4-1, the J call TRBJ1-2, with D maybe TRBD1 (5 bases). The sequencing input was distant non-tumor lung tissue. CDR3 nucleotide sequence: TGCGCCAGCAGCCAAGCATTTCGCGAGGGGTTGAGTGGCTACACCTTC. Translation: CASSQAFREGLSGYTF.